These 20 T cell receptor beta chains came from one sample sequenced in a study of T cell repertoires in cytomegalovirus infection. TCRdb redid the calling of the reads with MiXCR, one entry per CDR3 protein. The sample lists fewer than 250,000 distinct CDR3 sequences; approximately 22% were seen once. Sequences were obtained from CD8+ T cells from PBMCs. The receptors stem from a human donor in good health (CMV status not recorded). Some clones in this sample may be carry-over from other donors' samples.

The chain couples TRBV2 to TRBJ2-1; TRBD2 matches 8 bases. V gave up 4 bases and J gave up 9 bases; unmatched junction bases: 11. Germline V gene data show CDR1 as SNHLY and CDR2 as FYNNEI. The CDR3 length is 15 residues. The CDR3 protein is CASSVTGGGYSEQFF. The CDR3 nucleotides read TGTGCCAGCAGTGTGACTGGCGGGGGGTATTCTGAGCAGTTCTTC. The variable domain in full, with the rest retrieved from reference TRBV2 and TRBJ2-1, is EPEVTQTPSHQVTQMGQEVILRCVPISNHLYFYWYRQILGQKVEFLVSFYNNEISEKSEIFDDQFSVERPDGSNFTLKIRSTKLEDSAMYFCASSVTGGGYSEQFFGPGTRLTVL.

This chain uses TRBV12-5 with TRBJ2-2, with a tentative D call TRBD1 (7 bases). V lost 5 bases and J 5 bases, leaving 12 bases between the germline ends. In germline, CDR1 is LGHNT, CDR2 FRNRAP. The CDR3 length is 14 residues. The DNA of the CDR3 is TGTGCTAGTGGTCAGGGGGGCCCAACCGGGGAGCTGTTTTTT. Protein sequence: CASGQGGPTGELFF.

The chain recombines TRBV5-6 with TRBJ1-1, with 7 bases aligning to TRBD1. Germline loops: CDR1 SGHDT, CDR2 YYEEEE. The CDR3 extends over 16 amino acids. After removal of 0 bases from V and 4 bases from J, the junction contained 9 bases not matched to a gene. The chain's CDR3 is CASSLGNRGRFTEAFF. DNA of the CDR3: TGTGCCAGCAGCTTGGGGAACAGGGGCCGGTTCACTGAAGCTTTCTTT.

CDR3 protein: CASSDSVEQFF. The CDR3 nucleotides read TGTGCCAGCAGTGACTCGGTTGAGCAGTTCTTC. The chain carries TRBV6-4 and TRBJ2-1; D is undetermined. The germline CDR1 and CDR2 sequences are MRHNA and SNTAGT. This CDR3 comprises 11 residues. The ends were cut back, 0 bases at V and 9 bases at J, with 3 bases in the middle.

CDR3 coding DNA: TGTGCCAGCAGTTCCCTGGACAGGCCGCACTACGAGCAGTACTTC. Residues: CASSSLDRPHYEQYF. The chain recombines TRBV28 with TRBJ2-7; 7 positions match TRBD1. CDR3 size: 15 residues. V gave up 4 bases and J gave up 3 bases; unmatched junction bases: 9. Germline CDR1 and CDR2: MDHEN and SYDVKM. The full variable domain, its missing parts supplied by reference TRBV28 and TRBJ2-7, is DVKVTQSSRYLVKRTGEKVFLECVQDMDHENMFWYRQDPGLGLRLIYFSYDVKMKEKGDIPEGYSVSREKKERFSLILESASTNQTSMYLCASSSLDRPHYEQYFGPGTRLTVT.

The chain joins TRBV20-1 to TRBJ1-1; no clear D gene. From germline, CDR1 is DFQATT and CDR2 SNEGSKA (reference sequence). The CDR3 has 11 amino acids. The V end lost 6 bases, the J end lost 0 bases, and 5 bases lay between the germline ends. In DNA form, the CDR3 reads TGCAGTGCCTTATTGAACACTGAAGCTTTCTTT. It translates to CSALLNTEAFF.

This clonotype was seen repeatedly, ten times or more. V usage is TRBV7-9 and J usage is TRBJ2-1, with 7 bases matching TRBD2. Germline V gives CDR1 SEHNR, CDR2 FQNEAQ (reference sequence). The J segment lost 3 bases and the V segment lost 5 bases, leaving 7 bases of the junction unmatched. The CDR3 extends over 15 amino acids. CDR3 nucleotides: TGTGCCAGCAGCCCGACTAGCTCGTTCTACAATGAGCAGTTCTTC. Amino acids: CASSPTSSFYNEQFF.

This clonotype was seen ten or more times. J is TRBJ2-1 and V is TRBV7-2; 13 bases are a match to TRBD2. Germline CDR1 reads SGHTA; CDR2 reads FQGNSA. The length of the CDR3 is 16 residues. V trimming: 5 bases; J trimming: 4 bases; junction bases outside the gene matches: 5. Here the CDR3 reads CASSLSGLAGYNEQFF. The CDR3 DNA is TGTGCCAGCAGCCTATCGGGACTAGCGGGGTACAATGAGCAGTTCTTC.

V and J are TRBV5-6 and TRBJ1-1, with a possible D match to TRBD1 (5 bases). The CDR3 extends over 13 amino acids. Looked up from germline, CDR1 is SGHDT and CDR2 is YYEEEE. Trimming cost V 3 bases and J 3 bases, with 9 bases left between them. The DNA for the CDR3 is TGTGCCAGCAGCTGGTGGGGGGACACTGAAGCTTTCTTT. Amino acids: CASSWWGDTEAFF.

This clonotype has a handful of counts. The CDR3 spells CSASTGQGYNEQFF. The CDR3 coding sequence is TGCAGTGCTAGCACGGGACAGGGTTACAATGAGCAGTTCTTC. J is TRBJ2-1 and V is TRBV20-1, with 9 bases identical to TRBD1. Trimming removed 3 bases from V and 4 bases from J; junction bases left unmatched: 4. This CDR3 is 14 amino acids long. Germline values: CDR1 DFQATT, CDR2 SNEGSKA (reference sequence).

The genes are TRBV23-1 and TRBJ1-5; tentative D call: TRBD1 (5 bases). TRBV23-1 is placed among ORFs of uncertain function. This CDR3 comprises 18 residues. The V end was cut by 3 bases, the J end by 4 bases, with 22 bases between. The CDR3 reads CASSHLPGRKIVNQPQHF. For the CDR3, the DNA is TGCGCCAGCAGTCATCTCCCGGGACGGAAGATCGTAAATCAGCCCCAGCATTTT.

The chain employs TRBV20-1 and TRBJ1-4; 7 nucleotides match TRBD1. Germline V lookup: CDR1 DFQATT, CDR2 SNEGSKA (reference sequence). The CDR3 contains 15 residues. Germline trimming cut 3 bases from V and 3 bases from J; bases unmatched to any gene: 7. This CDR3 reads CSASRGGAANEKLFF. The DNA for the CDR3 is TGCAGTGCTAGTCGAGGGGGCGCGGCTAATGAAAAACTGTTTTTT.

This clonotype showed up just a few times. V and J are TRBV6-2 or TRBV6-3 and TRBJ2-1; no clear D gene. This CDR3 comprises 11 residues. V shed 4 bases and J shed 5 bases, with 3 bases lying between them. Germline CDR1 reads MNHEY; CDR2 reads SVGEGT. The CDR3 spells CASSFNNEQFF. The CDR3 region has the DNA TGTGCCAGCAGTTTCAACAATGAGCAGTTCTTC.

This chain's CDR3 is CASSDRPTAMTQETQYF. CDR3 coding DNA: TGTGCCAGCAGTGATAGGCCGACAGCCATGACCCAAGAGACCCAGTACTTC. The rearrangement uses TRBV2 and TRBJ2-5, with D possibly matching TRBD1 (5 bases). The germline V and J ends were trimmed by 3 bases and 1 base, with 18 bases remaining between them. The germline V gene encodes CDR1 SNHLY and CDR2 FYNNEI. The CDR3 runs 17 residues.

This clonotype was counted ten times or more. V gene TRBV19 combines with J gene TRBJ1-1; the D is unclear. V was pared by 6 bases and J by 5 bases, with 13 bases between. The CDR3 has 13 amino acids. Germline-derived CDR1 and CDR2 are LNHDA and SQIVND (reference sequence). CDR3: CASRQVLGTEAFF. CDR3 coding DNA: TGTGCCAGTAGGCAGGTTTTAGGAACTGAAGCTTTCTTT.

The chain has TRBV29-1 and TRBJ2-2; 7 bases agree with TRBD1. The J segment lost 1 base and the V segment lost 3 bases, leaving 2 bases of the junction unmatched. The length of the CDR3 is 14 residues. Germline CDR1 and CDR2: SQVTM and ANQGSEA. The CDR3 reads CSVDTGENTGELFF. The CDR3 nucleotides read TGCAGCGTTGACACAGGGGAGAACACCGGGGAGCTGTTTTTT.

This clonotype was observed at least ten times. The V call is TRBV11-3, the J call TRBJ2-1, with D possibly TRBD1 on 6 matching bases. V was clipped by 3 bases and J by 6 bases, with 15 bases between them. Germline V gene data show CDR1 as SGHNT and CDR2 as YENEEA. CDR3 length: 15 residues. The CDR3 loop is CASSLRTAVFNEQFF. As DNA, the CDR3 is TGTGCCAGCAGCTTGAGGACAGCCGTATTCAATGAGCAGTTCTTC.

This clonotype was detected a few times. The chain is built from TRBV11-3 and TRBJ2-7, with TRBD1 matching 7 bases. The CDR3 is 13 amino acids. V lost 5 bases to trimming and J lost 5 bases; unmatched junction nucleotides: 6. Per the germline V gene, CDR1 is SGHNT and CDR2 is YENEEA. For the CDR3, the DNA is TGTGCCAGCAGCCCAGGGACAGTGAACGAGCAGTACTTC. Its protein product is CASSPGTVNEQYF.

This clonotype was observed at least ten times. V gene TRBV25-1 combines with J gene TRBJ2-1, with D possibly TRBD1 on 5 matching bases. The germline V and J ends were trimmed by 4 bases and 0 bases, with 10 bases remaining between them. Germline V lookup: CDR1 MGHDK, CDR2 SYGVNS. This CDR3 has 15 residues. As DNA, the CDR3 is TGTGCCAGCAGTGTTGACAGATACTCCTACAATGAGCAGTTCTTC. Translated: CASSVDRYSYNEQFF.

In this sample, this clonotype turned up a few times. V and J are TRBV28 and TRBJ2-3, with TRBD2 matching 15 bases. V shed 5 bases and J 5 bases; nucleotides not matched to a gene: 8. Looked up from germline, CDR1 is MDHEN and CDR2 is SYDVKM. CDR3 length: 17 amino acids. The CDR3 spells CASSIGLAGGLGDTQYF. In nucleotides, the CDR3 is TGTGCCAGCAGTATTGGACTAGCGGGGGGGCTTGGAGATACGCAGTATTTT.